This TCR beta chain was recorded in a study of technical replicates of blood from a handful of donors. The CDR3 contains 12 residues. Trimming at V came to 8 bases and at J to 6 bases, leaving 4 bases not matched to a gene. Germline CDR1 SNHLY, CDR2 FYNNEI. Clones were read by immunoSEQ multiplex PCR, and TCRdb kept only the in-frame ones, dropping some. The repertoire holds around 60,000 clones, with nearly 95% as singletons. Sequencing used PBMCs. This sequence originates from a human donor in good health. Some clones in this sample may be carry-over from other donors' samples. V is TRBV2 and J is TRBJ2-5; TRBD1 matches 9 bases. CDR3 sequence (DNA): TGTGCCAGCTTACAGGGGGCTCAGACCCAGTACTTC. As protein: CASLQGAQTQYF.